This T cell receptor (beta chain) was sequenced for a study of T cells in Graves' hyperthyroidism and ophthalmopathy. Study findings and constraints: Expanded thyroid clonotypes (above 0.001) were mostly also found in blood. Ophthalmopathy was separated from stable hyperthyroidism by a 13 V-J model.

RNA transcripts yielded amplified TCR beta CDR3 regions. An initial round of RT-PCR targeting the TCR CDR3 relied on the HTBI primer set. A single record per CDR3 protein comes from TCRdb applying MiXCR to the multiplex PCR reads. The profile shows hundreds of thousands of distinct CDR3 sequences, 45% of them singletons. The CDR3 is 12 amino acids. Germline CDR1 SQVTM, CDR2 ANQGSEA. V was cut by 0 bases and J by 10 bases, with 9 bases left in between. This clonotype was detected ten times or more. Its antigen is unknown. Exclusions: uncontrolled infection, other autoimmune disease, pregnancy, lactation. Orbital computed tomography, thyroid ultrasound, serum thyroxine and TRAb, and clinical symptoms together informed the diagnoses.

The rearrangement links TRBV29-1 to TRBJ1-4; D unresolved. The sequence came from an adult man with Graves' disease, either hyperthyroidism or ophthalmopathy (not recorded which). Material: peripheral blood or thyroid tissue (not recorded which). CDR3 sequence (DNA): TGCAGCGTTGAAGATGGTCCGGGAAAACTGTTTTTT. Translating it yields CSVEDGPGKLFF.